The 11 T cell receptor beta chains in this list originate from one sample, sequenced in a study of blood T cell repertoires in COVID-19. The assay was immunoSEQ multiplex PCR, and TCRdb's table has in-frame clones only and misses some. Found here are more than 150,000 clones, about nine tenths of them singletons; the top ten hold more than 2%. The sample taken for sequencing was peripheral blood. These receptors came from a woman in her sixties or seventies with acute or convalescent COVID-19.

The V gene is TRBV18, the J gene TRBJ1-2; 11 bases fit TRBD1. The CDR3 is 13 residues long. Per the germline V gene, CDR1 is KGHSH and CDR2 is LQKENI. Unmatched junction bases numbered 5, after V lost 5 bases and J lost 9 bases. CDR3 in amino acids: CASSTGTGGSYTF. The CDR3 DNA sequence: TGTGCCAGCTCAACCGGGACAGGGGGAAGCTACACCTTC.

The chain links TRBV7-2 to TRBJ2-5; 8 bases align to TRBD1. Germline V gene lookup returns CDR1 SGHTA and CDR2 FQGNSA. Trimming at V came to 6 bases and at J to 5 bases, leaving 8 bases not matched to a gene. This CDR3 comprises 14 residues. CDR3 loop: CASSHSGGWETQYF. The DNA of the CDR3 is TGTGCCAGCAGTCATTCAGGGGGCTGGGAGACCCAGTACTTC.

The CDR3 DNA is TGTGCCAGCAGTTCCCGGGACAGGGGCAAAAATGAGCAGTTCTTC. It is translated as CASSSRDRGKNEQFF. The rearrangement joins TRBV6-6 to TRBJ2-1; 10 bases align to TRBD1. The trim removed 4 bases at V and 7 bases at J, leaving 7 bases unmatched. Germline V gives CDR1 MNHNY, CDR2 SVGAGI (reference sequence). The CDR3 has 15 residues.

The chain employs TRBV5-6 and TRBJ2-1, with D uncertain. Trimming took off 4 bases at V and 8 bases at J, with 19 bases between the two ends. The CDR3 covers 15 residues. The germline V gene encodes CDR1 SGHDT and CDR2 YYEEEE. The CDR3 DNA reads TGTGCCAGCAGCCGCACCGAGAGGTTAGTGTATGAGCAGTTCTTC. Amino acids: CASSRTERLVYEQFF. Filled out from reference TRBV5-6 and TRBJ2-1, the complete variable domain reads DAGVTQSPTHLIKTRGQQVTLRCSPKSGHDTVSWYQQALGQGPQFIFQYYEEEERQRGNFPDRFSGHQFPNYSSELNVNALLLGDSALYLCASSRTERLVYEQFFGPGTRLTVL.

The genes are TRBV5-1 and TRBJ1-1, with D perhaps TRBD1 (5 bases). This CDR3 has 15 amino acids. Germline assignment: CDR1 SGHRS and CDR2 YFSETQ. Trimming took 1 base from V and 7 from J, leaving 17 bases between them. CDR3: CASSLYPGGDLEAFF. The CDR3 bases are TGCGCCAGCAGCTTGTATCCCGGGGGGGACCTTGAAGCTTTCTTT.

This rearrangement joins TRBV7-9 to TRBJ1-4; a possible D gene is TRBD1 (6 bases). This CDR3 spans 14 amino acids. The V gene lost 2 bases and the J gene lost 5 bases, with 9 bases spanning the gap. Germline CDR1 and CDR2: SEHNR and FQNEAQ (reference sequence). The chain's CDR3 is CASSLRDKNEKLFF. CDR3 in DNA: TGTGCCAGCAGCTTACGGGACAAAAATGAAAAACTGTTTTTT.

The rearrangement uses TRBV6-5 and TRBJ2-5; perhaps TRBD2 as D (6 bases). Germline CDR1 MNHEY, CDR2 SVGAGI. V gave up 3 bases and J gave up 2 bases, with 13 bases separating them. This CDR3 region has 15 residues. CDR3 nucleotides: TGTGCCAGCAGTTATGTGGGGGGATGGCAAGAGACCCAGTACTTC. It is translated as CASSYVGGWQETQYF.

This sequence joins TRBV4-2 and TRBJ2-5; TRBD1 aligns across 7 bases. Germline V gene sequence: CDR1 LGHNA, CDR2 YNFKEQ. The CDR3 is 14 residues long. After removal of 1 base from V and 4 bases from J, the junction contained 3 bases not matched to a gene. CDR3 in DNA: TGTGCCAGCAGCCAAGGACAGGGACGAGAGACCCAGTACTTC. It encodes CASSQGQGRETQYF.

V gene TRBV5-1 combines with J gene TRBJ2-5, with D tentatively TRBD1 (6 bases). CDR1 SGHRS and CDR2 YFSETQ come from the germline V gene. The V end was cut by 0 bases, the J end by 1 base, with 10 bases between. This CDR3 spans 15 amino acids. The CDR3: CASSLDTGSQETQYF. The CDR3, as DNA: TGCGCCAGCAGCTTGGATACAGGGTCCCAAGAGACCCAGTACTTC.

V and J are TRBV4-2 and TRBJ2-5, with 8 bases lining up with TRBD2. Germline V gene lookup returns CDR1 LGHNA and CDR2 YNFKEQ. The CDR3 consists of 18 residues. V lost 0 bases, J lost 7 bases, and 16 bases stayed unmatched. The CDR3 is CASSQDLGAGDQIGTQYF. The CDR3 coding sequence is TGTGCCAGCAGCCAAGATCTGGGAGCGGGGGACCAGATTGGGACCCAGTACTTC.

V gene TRBV7-2 combines with J gene TRBJ2-5, with D perhaps matching TRBD2 (5 bases). Germline V CDR1 and CDR2: SGHTA, FQGNSA. The V gene lost 3 bases and the J gene lost 5 bases, with 13 bases spanning the gap. CDR3 length equals 14 residues. Here the CDR3 DNA reads TGTGCCAGCAGCTTGAGAGGCGAGCGGGAGACCCAGTACTTC. This translates into CASSLRGERETQYF.